This record concerns one T cell receptor beta chain sequence. Its antigen remains unidentified. J lost 1 base, V lost 5 bases, and 10 bases had no gene match. This CDR3 is 16 amino acids long. Germline values: CDR1 SEHNR, CDR2 FQNEAQ (reference sequence). These data come from a study of T cells in localized non-small cell lung cancer. Study-wide results and caveats: Higher blood T cell density tracked longer overall survival. It remains possible that heterogeneity exists, since only one tumor region was sequenced. Researchers found a median approximately 53 of the top 100 tumor clones in adjacent lung. Uninvolved adjacent lung had more T cell clonality than any other tissue, topping tumor.

Profiled with immunoSEQ multiplex PCR; TCRdb holds only in-frame clones, not every one. The sample yields fewer than 35,000 clones, roughly 94% seen once. This TCR came from a woman aged 35-75 years with stage I lung adenocarcinoma. The sample in question was peripheral blood, obtained before any cancer treatment. This chain joins TRBV7-9 and TRBJ1-1; 7 bases are a match to TRBD1. The CDR3 reads CASSLLGGTANTEAFF. The CDR3 DNA follows: TGTGCCAGCAGCCTTTTGGGGGGGACAGCGAACACTGAAGCTTTCTTT.